One and the same sample provided the 19 T cell receptor beta chains below, sequenced in a study of CD8+CD57+ T cells in acquired aplastic anemia. According to the study, genomic DNA was the template for TCR beta VDJ and CDR3 profiling. TCRdb reanalysed the reads using MiXCR and keeps one entry per CDR3 protein. Of 98,000 or so distinct CDR3 sequences listed, under 60% are singletons. Sequenced: sorted CD4+, CD8+, or CD8+CD57+ T cells (not recorded which) from PBMCs. The origin of the receptors is a human donor in good health, serving as a control.

The chain uses TRBV2 and TRBJ1-3; 8 bases are shared with TRBD1. This CDR3 region has 15 residues. CDR1 is SNHLY, CDR2 FYNNEI, per germline. V lost 7 bases, J lost 4 bases, and 9 bases stayed unmatched. CDR3 nucleotide sequence: TGTGCCAGCAATGCTCCCCGGACAGGGGGAAACACCATATATTTT. Translation gives CASNAPRTGGNTIYF.

As regards this clonotype: This may be a read error: a much more frequent sequence differs by one nucleotide. The chain employs TRBV12-3 or TRBV12-4 and TRBJ1-1; the D is unclear. The CDR3 is made up of 12 amino acids. V dropped 6 bases and J dropped 5 bases, with 10 bases sitting between them. This chain's CDR3 is CASRSGETEAFF. As DNA, the CDR3 is TGTGCCAGCAGATCCGGGGAGACTGAAGCTTTCTTT.

This clonotype has ten or more counts. The chain carries TRBV20-1 and TRBJ2-7; 12 positions agree with TRBD1. Germline V gene lookup returns CDR1 DFQATT and CDR2 SNEGSKA (reference sequence). Trimming took 4 bases from V and 2 from J; bases not matched to a gene: 9. The CDR3 totals 16 residues. CDR3 region: CSAINRDRGQTYEQYF. The CDR3 DNA sequence: TGCAGTGCTATTAACCGGGACAGGGGGCAAACCTACGAGCAGTACTTC.

This clonotype was observed once. J is TRBJ1-1 and V is TRBV2; a possible D gene is TRBD1 (6 bases). This CDR3 is 14 amino acids long. Trimming removed 9 bases from V and 7 bases from J, with 21 bases in between. Germline values: CDR1 SNHLY, CDR2 FYNNEI. CDR3 nucleotides: TGTGCCAGTTTGGAGACGCACGGAGGGGGTGAAGCTTTCTTT. Protein sequence: CASLETHGGGEAFF.

This clonotype was seen many times. The rearrangement uses TRBV5-6 and TRBJ1-2, with 7 bases lining up with TRBD1. V was pared by 4 bases and J by 7 bases, with 13 bases of the junction left unmatched. The CDR3 runs to 15 residues. CDR1 is SGHDT and CDR2 is YYEEEE in the germline V gene. CDR3 loop: CASSPYPDRLSGYTF. Here the CDR3 DNA reads TGTGCCAGCAGCCCCTACCCGGACAGGCTAAGTGGCTACACCTTC.

This clonotype came up once. The J gene is TRBJ2-2, the V gene TRBV24-1, with no clear D. With 0 bases removed from V and 1 base from J, the gap between germline ends came to 26 bases. The CDR3 is 22 residues long. The germline V gene encodes CDR1 KGHDR and CDR2 SFDVKD. The CDR3 sequence is CATSDLVLLTSDGRRNTGELFF. The CDR3 DNA reads TGTGCCACCAGTGATTTGGTATTATTGACATCCGACGGGCGTCGGAACACCGGGGAGCTGTTTTTT.

J is TRBJ1-2 and V is TRBV9; D uncertain. Trimming pared 0 bases from V and 3 bases from J, leaving 9 bases between. The CDR3 has 14 amino acids. Germline assignment: CDR1 SGDLS and CDR2 YYNGEE. CDR3 sequence reads: CASSVGVKDYGYTF. CDR3 in DNA: TGTGCCAGCAGCGTAGGTGTCAAAGACTATGGCTACACCTTC.

The count of this clonotype is one. The chain employs TRBV7-3 and TRBJ1-2, with unresolved D. CDR1 and CDR2 from the germline V gene are SGHTA and FQGTGA. V lost 3 bases, J lost 7 bases, and 9 bases lay in between. The CDR3 is 12 amino acids. The CDR3 here is CASSFGSVGYTF. The CDR3 DNA follows: TGTGCCAGCAGCTTTGGGTCGGTTGGCTACACCTTC.

This clonotype came up a few times. The chain has TRBV27 and TRBJ2-1, with D unresolved. Germline values: CDR1 MNHEY, CDR2 SMNVEV (reference sequence). V shed 3 bases and J shed 0 bases, with 9 bases lying between them. This CDR3 spans 15 amino acids. CDR3 DNA sequence: TGTGCCAGCAGTTTTGGGGTTAGCTCCTACAATGAGCAGTTCTTC. It translates to CASSFGVSSYNEQFF.

There are a few counts of this clonotype. An end of the junction does not agree with germline; a read error may underlie this. This sequence joins TRBV6-5 and TRBJ2-1, with no clear D. CDR1 is MNHEY, CDR2 SVGAGI, per germline. The CDR3 length is 14 residues. The DNA of the CDR3 is TGTGCCAGCAGTTACTCGCCTGGGAATAATGGGCAGTTCTTC. The encoded protein is CASSYSPGNNGQFF.

For this clonotype: A read error may be the cause here, since a much bigger clone is one base away. The V gene is TRBV12-3 or TRBV12-4, the J gene TRBJ1-1, with TRBD1 matching over 10 bases. CDR3 size: 15 residues. The chain's CDR3 is CARSPGQGINTEAFF. The CDR3 region has the DNA TGTGCCCGCAGTCCGGGACAGGGGATCAACACTGAAGCTTTCTTT.

Concerning this clonotype itself: A much bigger clone sits one base away, suggesting this may be a read error. CDR3 protein: CASGRGTDTQHF. The CDR3 region has the DNA TGTGCCAGCGGGCGGGGGACAGATACGCAGCATTTT. V gene TRBV7-3 combines with J gene TRBJ2-3, with TRBD1 identical over 7 bases. The J call may be mistaken, given a closer DNA end match to TRBJ1-5. The CDR3 covers 12 residues. The germline gives CDR1 SGHTA, CDR2 FQGTGA.

This clonotype was observed once. A read error may produce the germline difference seen at one junction end. V and J are TRBV2 and TRBJ2-7; D gene uncertain. Germline lookup yields CDR1 SNHLY and CDR2 FYNNEI. This CDR3 has 13 amino acids. The CDR3 nucleotides read TGTGCTAGCAAAAGGCGGCCGGCCTACGAGCAGTACTTC. Protein: CASKRRPAYEQYF. The full variable domain, its missing parts supplied by reference TRBV2 and TRBJ2-7, is EPEVTQTPSHQVTQMGQEVILRCVPISNHLYFYWYRQILGQKVEFLVSFYNNEISEKSEIFDDQFSVERPDGSNFTLKIRSTKLEDSAMYFCASKRRPAYEQYFGPGTRLTVT.

This clonotype was found many times. The chain combines TRBV12-3 or TRBV12-4 with TRBJ1-6; 7 bases are shared with TRBD1. J was trimmed by 6 bases and V by 5 bases; bases with no gene match: 4. The CDR3 totals 14 residues. CDR3 region: CASSLGGGNSPLHF. CDR3 coding DNA: TGTGCCAGCAGTCTAGGGGGCGGTAATTCACCCCTCCACTTT.

This clonotype appeared a few times. The chain is built from TRBV24-1 and TRBJ1-2, with a weak D call TRBD1 (5 bases). The V gene's germline CDR1 is KGHDR and CDR2 SFDVKD. Trimming took off 5 bases at V and 8 bases at J, with 17 bases between the two ends. The CDR3 is 14 residues long. CDR3 in amino acids: CATSVGQGRGGYTF. CDR3 DNA sequence: TGTGCCACCAGTGTCGGGCAGGGACGAGGAGGCTACACCTTC.

This clonotype was counted at least ten times. The rearrangement uses TRBV4-1 and TRBJ2-2; D might be TRBD2 (5 bases). The V end was cut by 3 bases, the J end by 5 bases, with 10 bases between. The CDR3 spans 14 residues. Per germline, CDR1 MGHRA and CDR2 YSYEKL. The DNA of the CDR3 is TGCGCCAGCAGCCAGGCAACTAGGACCGGGGAGCTGTTTTTT. Its translation is CASSQATRTGELFF.

In its sample, this clonotype was seen many times. This rearrangement joins TRBV6-6 to TRBJ2-2; TRBD1 matches at 10 bases. There are 16 residues in the CDR3. From germline, CDR1 is MNHNY and CDR2 SVGAGI (reference sequence). V lost 2 bases and J lost 3; bases outside the gene matches: 3. Written as DNA, the CDR3 is TGTGCCAGCAGTTACCCGGACAGGGGGGACACCGGGGAGCTGTTTTTT. Translating gives CASSYPDRGDTGELFF.

Of note for this clonotype: The junction and the germline gene differ at one end; a read error may be behind it. V and J are TRBV12-3 or TRBV12-4 and TRBJ1-4, with TRBD1 matching 10 bases. The CDR3 is 19 amino acids. CDR3 nucleotide sequence: TGTGCCAGCAGACGAACCCGGACAGGGGGGAGTGCAACTAATGAAAACCTGTTTTTT. Its protein is CASRRTRTGGSATNENLFF.

There are many counts of this clonotype. The V gene is TRBV6-5, the J gene TRBJ1-6; D remains unclear. Germline V gives CDR1 MNHEY, CDR2 SVGAGI. This CDR3 has 11 residues. V lost 3 bases, J lost 11 bases, and 5 bases lay in between. Written as DNA, the CDR3 is TGTGCCAGCAGTTATGGGACACCCCTCCACTTT. Translating it yields CASSYGTPLHF.